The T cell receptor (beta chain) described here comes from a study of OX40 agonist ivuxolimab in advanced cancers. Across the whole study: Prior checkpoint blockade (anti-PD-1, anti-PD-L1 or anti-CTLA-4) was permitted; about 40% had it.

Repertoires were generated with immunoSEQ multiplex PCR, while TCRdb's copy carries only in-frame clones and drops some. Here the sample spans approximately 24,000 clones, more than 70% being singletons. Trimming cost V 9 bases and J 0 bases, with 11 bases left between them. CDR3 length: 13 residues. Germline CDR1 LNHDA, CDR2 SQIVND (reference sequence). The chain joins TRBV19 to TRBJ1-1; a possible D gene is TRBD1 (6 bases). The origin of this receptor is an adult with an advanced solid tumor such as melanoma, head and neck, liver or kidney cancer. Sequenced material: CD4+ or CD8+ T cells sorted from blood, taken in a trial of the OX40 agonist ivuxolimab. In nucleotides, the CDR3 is TGTGCCAGCACAGGGTACATGAACACTGAAGCTTTCTTT. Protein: CASTGYMNTEAFF.